This TCR beta chain was sequenced during a study of CD8+ T cells in alopecia areata. Study summary: Those patients who were treated received oral tofacitinib, which was given at 5 to 10 mg twice daily for moderate-to-severe alopecia areata. Tofacitinib exposure lasted 6 to 18 months, followed by 6 months off drug. Study-level points and caveats: Persistence in scalp and blood during tofacitinib was observed for many expanded lesional clones.

Germline lookup yields CDR1 LGHNA and CDR2 YNFKEQ. The V segment lost 2 bases and the J segment 3 bases; nucleotides outside the gene matches: 2. The CDR3 length is 14 residues. In each case, RNA was isolated and then reverse transcribed into cDNA as the sequencing template. The table came from immunoSEQ multiplex PCR; TCRdb's copy has only in-frame clones and leaves some out. The data hold under 350,000 clones, with roughly 64% observed a single time. In this sample, this clone turned up once. Antigen unknown. Treatment defined: oral pan-JAK inhibitor, 5-10 mg twice daily. Collection of lesional scalp punch biopsies and peripheral blood was performed in alopecia areata patients.

Sequenced material: CD4+ T cells sorted from blood, taken at week 24, from a patient treated with tofacitinib. The V gene is TRBV4-2, the J gene TRBJ2-5; 8 nucleotides match TRBD2. This receptor was taken from a human donor with alopecia areata. The CDR3 reads CASSQPGGEETQYF. In nucleotides, the CDR3 is TGTGCCAGCAGCCAACCGGGGGGGGAAGAGACCCAGTACTTC.